This T cell receptor (beta chain) stems from a study of persistence of HIV-infected CD4 T cells. Study information: A median of 8 years of suppressive ART preceded sampling. Multiple blood draws of up to 180 mL, except a couple of donors with single leukapheresis.

This nonspecific control used anti-CD3/anti-CD28 bead stimulation of CD4+ T cells. Sorting of responding CD4+ T cells relied on upregulated CD40 ligand together with CD69. This CDR3 has 14 amino acids. The germline gives CDR1 KGHDR, CDR2 SFDVKD. Deletions cut 3 bases from V and 4 bases from J, with 9 bases between. The immunoSEQ assay was version 4, run in survey mode. The assay was immunoSEQ multiplex PCR, and TCRdb's table has in-frame clones only and misses some. The sample holds about 45,000 clones, 91% seen once. Broader study findings: TCRbeta richness was lower in CMV- and Gag-responding cells than in anti-CD3/anti-CD28-responding cells. Within sorted populations, more oligoclonal TCRs accompanied more oligoclonal proviruses.

A word on this clone: Antigen specificity is unknown.

The V call is TRBV24-1, the J call TRBJ1-5; maybe TRBD1 (6 bases). Sequencing used CD4+ T cells sorted from PBMCs after roughly 19-hour stimulation, obtained from a patient who received antiretroviral therapy. The sequence came from an adult man with HIV who was CMV-seropositive. For the CDR3, the DNA is TGTGCCACCAGTGATCGGGGGCAAAATCAGCCCCAGCATTTT. Amino acid sequence: CATSDRGQNQPQHF.